This T cell receptor beta chain stems from a study of technical replicates of blood from a handful of donors. The CDR3 spans 15 residues. Germline V gene data show CDR1 as MNHNY and CDR2 as SVGAGI (reference sequence). Trimming removed 4 bases at V and 1 base at J, with 12 bases between. Profiling relied on immunoSEQ multiplex PCR, and the TCRdb table lists in-frame clones only, not all of them. The sample contains some 63,000 clones, approximately 90% of which appear only once. The rearrangement links TRBV6-6 to TRBJ2-3; TRBD2 might be the D (6 bases). The sequenced sample was PBMCs. The TCR originated in a human donor in good health. Some clones in this sample may be carry-over from other donors' samples. CDR3 loop: CASSSLGGGTDTQYF. The DNA for the CDR3 is TGTGCCAGCAGTTCCCTCGGCGGGGGCACAGATACGCAGTATTTT.